This T cell receptor beta chain was retrieved from a study of blood T cell repertoires in COVID-19. Study details: Whether acute or convalescent, the COVID-19 samples came from the United States, Italy and Spain.

The CDR3 extends over 15 amino acids. V lost 9 bases and J lost 4, with 18 bases in between. Germline V gene data show CDR1 as SNHLY and CDR2 as FYNNEI. Recruitment covered about 25 US areas and drew participants whose ages spanned roughly 18 to 100 years. In assigning cohorts, the study relied on participant-reported clinical history. The authors' processing: Amplification of reference gene primers provided the estimated nucleated cell counts. The table came from immunoSEQ multiplex PCR; TCRdb's copy has only in-frame clones and leaves some out. V and J calls and clone size are as listed in that table; D and trimming were resolved from the DNA. This sample has some 400,000 clones, with roughly 90% found just once.

Sequencing input: PBMCs or T cells enriched from blood (not recorded which). This clonotype was obtained from a woman in her forties who had been exposed to COVID-19. This rearrangement joins TRBV2 to TRBJ2-2; D is possibly TRBD2 (7 bases). The CDR3: CASQDRRGVTGELFF. The DNA of the CDR3 is TGTGCCAGTCAGGACAGACGGGGGGTCACCGGGGAGCTGTTTTTT.